This T cell receptor (beta chain) came from a study of response to subunit inactivated influenza vaccine. Study results and limitations: The authors suggested that few new T cells are recruited per seasonal influenza vaccination.

Germline V gene sequence: CDR1 SGHAT, CDR2 FQDESV (reference sequence). The CDR3 loop spans 18 amino acids. The V end lost 0 bases, the J end lost 7 bases, and 19 bases lay between the germline ends. This clonotype was detected a few times. Antigen: not known. TCRdb re-called the RT-PCR reads through MiXCR, storing one row per CDR3 protein. The repertoire has over 150,000 distinct CDR3 sequences, about 10% of them found once; the top ten carry roughly a third. The sample in question was CD8+ T cells sorted from PBMCs, obtained around 25 months after vaccination. This TCR derives from a man between 50 and 75 years old who received an inactivated influenza vaccine. The chain is built from TRBV11-1 and TRBJ1-6; D gene ambiguous. The CDR3 loop is CASSLAPDTTKRNSPLHF. The CDR3 DNA is TGTGCCAGCAGCTTAGCGCCTGACACCACCAAAAGGAATTCACCCCTCCACTTT.